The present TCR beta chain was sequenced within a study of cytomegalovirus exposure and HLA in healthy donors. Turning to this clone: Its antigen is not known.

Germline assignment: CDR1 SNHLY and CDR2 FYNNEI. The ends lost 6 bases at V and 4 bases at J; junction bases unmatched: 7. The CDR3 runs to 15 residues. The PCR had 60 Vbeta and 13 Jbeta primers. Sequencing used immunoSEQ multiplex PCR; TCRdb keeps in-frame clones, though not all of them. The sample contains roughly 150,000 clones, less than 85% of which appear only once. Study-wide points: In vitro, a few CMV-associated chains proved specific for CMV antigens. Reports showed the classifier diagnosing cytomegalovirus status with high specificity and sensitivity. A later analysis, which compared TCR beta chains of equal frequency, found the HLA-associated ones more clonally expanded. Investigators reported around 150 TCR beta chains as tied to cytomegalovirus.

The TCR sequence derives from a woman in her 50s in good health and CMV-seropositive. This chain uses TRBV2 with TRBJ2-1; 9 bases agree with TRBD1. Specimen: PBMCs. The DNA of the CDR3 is TGTGCCAGCAGCCCGGGACAGGGTGGTTACAATGAGCAGTTCTTC. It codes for CASSPGQGGYNEQFF.